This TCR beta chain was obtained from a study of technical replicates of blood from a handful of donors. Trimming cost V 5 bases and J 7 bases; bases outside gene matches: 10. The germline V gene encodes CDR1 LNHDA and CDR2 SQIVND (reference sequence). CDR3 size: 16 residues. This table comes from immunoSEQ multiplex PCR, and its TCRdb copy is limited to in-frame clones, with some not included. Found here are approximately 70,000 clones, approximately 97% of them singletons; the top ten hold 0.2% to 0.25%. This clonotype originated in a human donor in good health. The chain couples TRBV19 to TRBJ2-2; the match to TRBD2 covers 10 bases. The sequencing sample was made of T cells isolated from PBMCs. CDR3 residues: CASSLGTSGTHGELFF. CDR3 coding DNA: TGTGCCAGTAGTCTGGGAACTAGCGGGACCCACGGGGAGCTGTTTTTT.